This T cell receptor (beta chain) was sequenced for a study of shared clonotypes between healthy human individuals. Notes on the study in general: Investigators collected only blood, and repertoires in tissues likely differ. Memory subsets had estimated richness that was generally smaller than that of naive subsets.

In regard to this clone: No antigen is known for it.

CDR1 is SGHDN and CDR2 is FVKESK in the germline V gene. Trimming removed 0 bases at V and 1 base at J, with 10 bases between. This CDR3 region has 16 residues. Subsets obtained from CD4+ cells comprised CD45RA+ naive and CD45RA-negative memory cells. The assay used deep level. Profiled with immunoSEQ multiplex PCR; TCRdb holds only in-frame clones, not every one. The sample lists fewer than 3 million clones; less than 95% were seen once. This chain links TRBV14 with TRBJ1-5; D is unresolved. Sample: naive CD4+ T cells from PBMCs. Noted subset: CD45RA+ positively selected. The sequence came from a man aged 18 to 30 in good health. Some clones in this sample may be carry-over from other donors' samples. CDR3 coding DNA: TGTGCCAGCAGCCAAGAGGTGCCAAAAAGCAATCAGCCCCAGCATTTT. Translation gives CASSQEVPKSNQPQHF. The full variable domain, completed using reference TRBV14 and TRBJ1-5, is EAGVTQFPSHSVIEKGQTVTLRCDPISGHDNLYWYRRVMGKEIKFLLHFVKESKQDESGMPNNRFLAERTGGTYSTLKVQPAELEDSGVYFCASSQEVPKSNQPQHFGDGTRLSIL.